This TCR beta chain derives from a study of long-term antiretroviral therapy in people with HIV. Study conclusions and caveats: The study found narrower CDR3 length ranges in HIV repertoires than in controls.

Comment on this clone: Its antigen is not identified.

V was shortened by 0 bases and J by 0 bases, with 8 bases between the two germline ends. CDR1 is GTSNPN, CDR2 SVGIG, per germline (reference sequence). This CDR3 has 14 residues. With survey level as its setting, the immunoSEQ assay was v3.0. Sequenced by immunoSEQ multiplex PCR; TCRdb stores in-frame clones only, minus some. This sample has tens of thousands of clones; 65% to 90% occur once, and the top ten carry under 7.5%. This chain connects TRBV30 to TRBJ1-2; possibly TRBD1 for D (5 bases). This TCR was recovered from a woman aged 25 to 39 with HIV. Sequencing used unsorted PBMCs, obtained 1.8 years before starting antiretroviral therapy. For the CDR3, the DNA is TGTGCCTGGAGTGTACAGGCTACTAACTATGGCTACACCTTC. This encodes CAWSVQATNYGYTF.